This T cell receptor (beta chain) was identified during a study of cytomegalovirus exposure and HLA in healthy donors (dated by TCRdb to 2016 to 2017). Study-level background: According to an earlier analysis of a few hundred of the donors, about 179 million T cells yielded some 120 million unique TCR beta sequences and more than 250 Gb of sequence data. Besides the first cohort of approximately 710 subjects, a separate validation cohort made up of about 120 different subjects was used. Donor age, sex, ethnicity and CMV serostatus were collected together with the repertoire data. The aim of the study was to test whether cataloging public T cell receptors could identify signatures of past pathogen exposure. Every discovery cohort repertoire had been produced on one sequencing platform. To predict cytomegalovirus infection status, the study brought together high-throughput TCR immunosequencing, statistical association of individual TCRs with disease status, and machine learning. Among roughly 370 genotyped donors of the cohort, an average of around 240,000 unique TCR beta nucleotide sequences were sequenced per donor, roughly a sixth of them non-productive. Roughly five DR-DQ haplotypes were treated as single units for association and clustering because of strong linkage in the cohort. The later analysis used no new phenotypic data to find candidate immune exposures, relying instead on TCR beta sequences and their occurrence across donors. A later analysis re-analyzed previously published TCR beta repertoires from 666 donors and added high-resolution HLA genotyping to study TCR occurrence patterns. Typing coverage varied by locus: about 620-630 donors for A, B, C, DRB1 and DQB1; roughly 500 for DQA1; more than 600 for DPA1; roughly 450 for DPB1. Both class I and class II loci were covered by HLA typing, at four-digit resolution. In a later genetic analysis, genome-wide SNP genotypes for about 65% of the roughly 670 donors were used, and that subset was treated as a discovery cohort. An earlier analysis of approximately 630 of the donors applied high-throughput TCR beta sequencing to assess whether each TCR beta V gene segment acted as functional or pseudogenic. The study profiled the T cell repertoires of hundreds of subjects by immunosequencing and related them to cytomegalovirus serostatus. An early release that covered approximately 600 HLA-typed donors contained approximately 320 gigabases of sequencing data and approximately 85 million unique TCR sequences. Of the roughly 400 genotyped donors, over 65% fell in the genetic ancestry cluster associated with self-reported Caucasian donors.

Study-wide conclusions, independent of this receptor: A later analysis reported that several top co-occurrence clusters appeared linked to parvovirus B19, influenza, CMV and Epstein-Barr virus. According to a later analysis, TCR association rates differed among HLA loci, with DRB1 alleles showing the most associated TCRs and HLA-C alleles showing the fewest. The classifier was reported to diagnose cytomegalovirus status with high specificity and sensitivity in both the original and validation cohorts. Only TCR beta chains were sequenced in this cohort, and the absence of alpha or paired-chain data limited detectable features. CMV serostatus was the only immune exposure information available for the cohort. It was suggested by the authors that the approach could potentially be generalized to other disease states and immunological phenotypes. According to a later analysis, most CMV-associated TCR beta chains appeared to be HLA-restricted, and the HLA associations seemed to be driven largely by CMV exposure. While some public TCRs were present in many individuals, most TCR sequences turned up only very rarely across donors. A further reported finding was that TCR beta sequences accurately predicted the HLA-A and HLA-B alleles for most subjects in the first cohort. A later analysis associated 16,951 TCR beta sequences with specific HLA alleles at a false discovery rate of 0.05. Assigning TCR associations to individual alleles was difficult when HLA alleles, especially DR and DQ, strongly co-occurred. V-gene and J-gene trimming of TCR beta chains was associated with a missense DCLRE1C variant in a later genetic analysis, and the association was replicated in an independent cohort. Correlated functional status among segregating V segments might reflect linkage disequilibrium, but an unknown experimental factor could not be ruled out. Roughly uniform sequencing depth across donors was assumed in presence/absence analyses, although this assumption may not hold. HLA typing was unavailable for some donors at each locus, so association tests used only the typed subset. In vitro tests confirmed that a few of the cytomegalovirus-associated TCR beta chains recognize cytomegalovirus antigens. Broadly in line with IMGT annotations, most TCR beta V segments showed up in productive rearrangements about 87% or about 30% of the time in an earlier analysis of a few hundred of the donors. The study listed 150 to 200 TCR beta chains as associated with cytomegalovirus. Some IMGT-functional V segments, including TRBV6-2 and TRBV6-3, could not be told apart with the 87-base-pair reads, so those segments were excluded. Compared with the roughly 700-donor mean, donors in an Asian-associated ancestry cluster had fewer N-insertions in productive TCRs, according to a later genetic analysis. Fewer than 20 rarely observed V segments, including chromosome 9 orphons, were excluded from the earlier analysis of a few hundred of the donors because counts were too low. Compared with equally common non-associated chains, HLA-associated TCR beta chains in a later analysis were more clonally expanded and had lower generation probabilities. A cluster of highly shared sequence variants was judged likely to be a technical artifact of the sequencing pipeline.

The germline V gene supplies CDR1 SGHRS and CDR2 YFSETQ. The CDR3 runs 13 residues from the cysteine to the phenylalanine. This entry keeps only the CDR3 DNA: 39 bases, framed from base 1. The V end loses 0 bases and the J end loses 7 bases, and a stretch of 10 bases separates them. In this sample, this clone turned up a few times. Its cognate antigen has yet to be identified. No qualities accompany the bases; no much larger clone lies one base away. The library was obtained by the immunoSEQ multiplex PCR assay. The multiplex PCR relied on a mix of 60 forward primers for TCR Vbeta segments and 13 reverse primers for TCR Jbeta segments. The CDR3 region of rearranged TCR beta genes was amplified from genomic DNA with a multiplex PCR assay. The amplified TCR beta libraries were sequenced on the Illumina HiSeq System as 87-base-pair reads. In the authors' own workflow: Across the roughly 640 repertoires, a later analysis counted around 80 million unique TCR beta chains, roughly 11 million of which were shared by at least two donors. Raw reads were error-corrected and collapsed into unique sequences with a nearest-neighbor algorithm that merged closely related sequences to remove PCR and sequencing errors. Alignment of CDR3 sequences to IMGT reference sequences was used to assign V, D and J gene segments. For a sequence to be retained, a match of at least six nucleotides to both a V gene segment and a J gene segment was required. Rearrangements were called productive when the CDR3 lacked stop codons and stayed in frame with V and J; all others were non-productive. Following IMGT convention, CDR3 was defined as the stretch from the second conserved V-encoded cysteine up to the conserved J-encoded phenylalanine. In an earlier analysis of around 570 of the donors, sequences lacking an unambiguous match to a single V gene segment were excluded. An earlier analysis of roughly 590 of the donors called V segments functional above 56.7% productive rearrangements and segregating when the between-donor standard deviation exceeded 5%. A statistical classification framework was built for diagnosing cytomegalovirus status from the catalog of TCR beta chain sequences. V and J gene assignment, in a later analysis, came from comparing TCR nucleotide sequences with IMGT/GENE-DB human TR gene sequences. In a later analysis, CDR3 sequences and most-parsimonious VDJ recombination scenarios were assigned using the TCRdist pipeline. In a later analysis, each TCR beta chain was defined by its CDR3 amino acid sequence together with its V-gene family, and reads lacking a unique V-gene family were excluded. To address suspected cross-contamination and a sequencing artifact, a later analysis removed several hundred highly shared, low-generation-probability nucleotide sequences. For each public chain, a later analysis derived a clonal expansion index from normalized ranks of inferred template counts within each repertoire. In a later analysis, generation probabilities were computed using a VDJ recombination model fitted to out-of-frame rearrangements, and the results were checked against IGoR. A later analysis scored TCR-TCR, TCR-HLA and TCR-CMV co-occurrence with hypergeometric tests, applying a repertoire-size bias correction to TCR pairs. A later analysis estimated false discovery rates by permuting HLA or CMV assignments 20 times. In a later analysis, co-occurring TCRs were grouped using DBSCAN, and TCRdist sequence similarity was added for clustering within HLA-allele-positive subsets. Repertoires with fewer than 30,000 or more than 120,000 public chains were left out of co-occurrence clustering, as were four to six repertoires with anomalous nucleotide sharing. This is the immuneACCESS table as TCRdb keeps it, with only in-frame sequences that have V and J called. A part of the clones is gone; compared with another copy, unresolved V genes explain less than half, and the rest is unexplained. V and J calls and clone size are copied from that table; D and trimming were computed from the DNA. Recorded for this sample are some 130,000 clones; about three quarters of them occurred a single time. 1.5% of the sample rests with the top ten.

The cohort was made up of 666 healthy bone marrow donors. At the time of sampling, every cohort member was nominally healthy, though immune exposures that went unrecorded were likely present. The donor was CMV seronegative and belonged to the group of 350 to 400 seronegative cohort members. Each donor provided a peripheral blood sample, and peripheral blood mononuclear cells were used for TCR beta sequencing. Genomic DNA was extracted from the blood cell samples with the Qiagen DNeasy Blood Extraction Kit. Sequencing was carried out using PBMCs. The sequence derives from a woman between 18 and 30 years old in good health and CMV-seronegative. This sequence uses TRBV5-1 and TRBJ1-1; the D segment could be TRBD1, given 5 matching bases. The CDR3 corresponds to CASSLGGTVEAFF. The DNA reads TGCGCCAGCAGCTTGGGGGGGACTGTTGAAGCTTTCTTT.